This TCR beta chain was sequenced in a study of beta chain features in type 1 diabetes. In this sample, this clone turned up a few times. Expressed TCRB transcripts were sequenced because the entire RNA isolate underwent reverse transcription. The method was immunoSEQ multiplex PCR; TCRdb's version includes in-frame clones alone and lacks a portion of them. The sample consists of approximately 300,000 clones, around 10% of them appearing once. The CDR3 covers 14 residues. Germline CDR1 reads SGDLS; CDR2 reads YYNGEE. Trimming cost V 0 bases and J 2 bases, with 7 bases left between them. The sequenced sample was naive CD4+ T cells from blood. This chain links TRBV9 with TRBJ2-3, with D maybe TRBD2 (6 bases). The origin of this receptor is a woman younger than 45 in good health. CDR3 in amino acids: CASSVGGTTDTQYF. Here the CDR3 DNA reads TGTGCCAGCAGCGTAGGCGGGACCACAGATACGCAGTATTTT.